This T cell receptor beta chain was identified in a study of ipilimumab plus nivolumab after autologous stem cell transplantation. At the level of the study: Typical patient got roughly 5 ipilimumab doses and about eight nivolumab doses (median). The DLBCL cohort had primary refractory and relapsed disease, with 18-month progression-free survival of about 86% and 29%.

Of note for this clone: Its specificity is not known.

Using immunoSEQ multiplex PCR, the repertoire was profiled, and TCRdb retains in-frame clones only, with some absent. The table records tens of thousands of clones, nearly 85% of them present only once. Study-level points and caveats: Authors suggest TCR repertoire, Treg phenotype and gut microbiota support further study.

Through week 26, nivolumab 3 mg/kg IV was given weeks 1, 4, 7, 10, then biweekly. This receptor was taken from a male donor with diffuse large B-cell lymphoma. The sample in question was PBMCs, obtained in a trial of ipilimumab plus nivolumab as post-transplant consolidation.

In DNA form, the CDR3 reads TGTGCCAGCAGCCCCGGGACTCCAGAGCAGTTCTTC. It specifies CASSPGTPEQFF. V usage is TRBV7-8 and J usage is TRBJ2-1; maybe TRBD2 (6 bases). The CDR3 sequence is 12 residues long. V lost 5 bases, J lost 10 bases, and 12 bases lay in between. Germline V CDR1 and CDR2: SGHVS, FQNEAQ.